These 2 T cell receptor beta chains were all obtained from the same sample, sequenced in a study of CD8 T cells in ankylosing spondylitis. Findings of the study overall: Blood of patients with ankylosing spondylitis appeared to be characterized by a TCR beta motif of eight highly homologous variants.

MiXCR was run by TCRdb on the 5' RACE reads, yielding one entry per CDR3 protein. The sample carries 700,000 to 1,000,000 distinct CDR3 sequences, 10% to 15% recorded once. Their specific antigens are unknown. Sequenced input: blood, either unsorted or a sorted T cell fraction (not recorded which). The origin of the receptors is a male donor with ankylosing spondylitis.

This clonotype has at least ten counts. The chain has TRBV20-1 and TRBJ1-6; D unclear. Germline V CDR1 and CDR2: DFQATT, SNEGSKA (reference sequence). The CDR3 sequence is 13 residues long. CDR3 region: CSSAGLINSPLHF. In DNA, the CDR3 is TGCAGCTCGGCGGGCCTAATCAATTCACCCCTCCACTTT.

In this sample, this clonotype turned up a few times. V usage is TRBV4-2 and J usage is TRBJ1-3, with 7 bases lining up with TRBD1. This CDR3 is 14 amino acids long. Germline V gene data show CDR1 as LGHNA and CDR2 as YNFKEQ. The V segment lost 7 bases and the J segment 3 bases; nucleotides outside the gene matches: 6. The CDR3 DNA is TGTGCCAGCAACCCGGACAGGAATGGAAACACCATATATTTT. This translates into CASNPDRNGNTIYF.